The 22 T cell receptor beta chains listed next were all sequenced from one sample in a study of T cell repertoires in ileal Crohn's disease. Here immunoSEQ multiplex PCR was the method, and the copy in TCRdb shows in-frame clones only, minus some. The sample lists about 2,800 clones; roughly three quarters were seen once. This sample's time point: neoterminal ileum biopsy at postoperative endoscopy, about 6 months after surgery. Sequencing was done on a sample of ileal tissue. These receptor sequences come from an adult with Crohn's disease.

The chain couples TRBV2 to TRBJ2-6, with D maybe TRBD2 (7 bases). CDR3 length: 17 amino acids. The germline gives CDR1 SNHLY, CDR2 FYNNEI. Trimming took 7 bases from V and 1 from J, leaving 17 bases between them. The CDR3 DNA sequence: TGTGCCAGCAATGGGGGGGGCGTGGTATCTGGGGCCAACGTCCTGACTTTC. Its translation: CASNGGGVVSGANVLTF.

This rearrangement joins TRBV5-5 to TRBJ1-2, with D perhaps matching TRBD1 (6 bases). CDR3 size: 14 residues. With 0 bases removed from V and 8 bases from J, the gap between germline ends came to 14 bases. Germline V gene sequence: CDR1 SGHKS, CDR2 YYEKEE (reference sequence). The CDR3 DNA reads TGTGCCAGCAGCTTGGATGCCAGGGGCATCGGCTACACCTTC. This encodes CASSLDARGIGYTF.

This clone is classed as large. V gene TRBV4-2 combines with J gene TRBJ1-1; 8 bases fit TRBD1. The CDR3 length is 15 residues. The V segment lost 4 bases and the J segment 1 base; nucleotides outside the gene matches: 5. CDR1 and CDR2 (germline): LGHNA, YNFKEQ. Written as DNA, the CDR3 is TGTGCCAGCAGCCTCTACGGGACAGGGAACACTGAAGCTTTCTTT. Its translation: CASSLYGTGNTEAFF.

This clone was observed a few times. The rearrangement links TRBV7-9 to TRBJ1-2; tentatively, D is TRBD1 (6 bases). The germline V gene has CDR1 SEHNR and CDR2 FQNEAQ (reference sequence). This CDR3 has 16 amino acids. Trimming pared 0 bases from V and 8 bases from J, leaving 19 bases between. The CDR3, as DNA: TGTGCCAGCAGCTTAGCGCGGCAGCTACCAGGGGAGGGCTACACCTTC. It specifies CASSLARQLPGEGYTF.

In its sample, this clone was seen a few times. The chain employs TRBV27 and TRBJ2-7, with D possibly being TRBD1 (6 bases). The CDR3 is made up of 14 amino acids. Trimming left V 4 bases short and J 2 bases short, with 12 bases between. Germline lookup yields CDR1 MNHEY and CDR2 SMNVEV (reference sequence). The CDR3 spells CASSSSDRAYEQYF. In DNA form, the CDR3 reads TGTGCCAGCAGTTCATCGGACAGAGCCTACGAGCAGTACTTC.

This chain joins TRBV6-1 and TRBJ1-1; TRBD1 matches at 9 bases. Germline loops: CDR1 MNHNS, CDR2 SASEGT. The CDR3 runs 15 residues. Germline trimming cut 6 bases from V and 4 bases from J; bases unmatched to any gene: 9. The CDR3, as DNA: TGTGCCAGCAGGCGGGGACAGGGATTTTTCACTGAAGCTTTCTTT. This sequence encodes CASRRGQGFFTEAFF.

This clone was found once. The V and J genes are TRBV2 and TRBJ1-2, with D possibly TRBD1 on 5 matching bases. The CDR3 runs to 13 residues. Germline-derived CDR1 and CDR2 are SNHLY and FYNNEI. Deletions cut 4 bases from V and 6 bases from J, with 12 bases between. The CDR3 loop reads CASSVGREDGYTF. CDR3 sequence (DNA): TGTGCCAGCAGTGTGGGCAGGGAGGATGGCTACACCTTC.

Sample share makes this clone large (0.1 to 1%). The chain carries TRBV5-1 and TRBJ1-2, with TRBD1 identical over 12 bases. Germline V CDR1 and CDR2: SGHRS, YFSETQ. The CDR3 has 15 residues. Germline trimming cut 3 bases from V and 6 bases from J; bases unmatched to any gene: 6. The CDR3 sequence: CASSSEGQGADGYTF. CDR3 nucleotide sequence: TGCGCCAGCAGCTCGGAGGGACAGGGGGCGGATGGCTACACCTTC.

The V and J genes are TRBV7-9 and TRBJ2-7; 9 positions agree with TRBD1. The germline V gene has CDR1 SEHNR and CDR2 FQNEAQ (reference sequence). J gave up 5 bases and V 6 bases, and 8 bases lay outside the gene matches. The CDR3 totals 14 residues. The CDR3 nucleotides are TGTGCCAGCAGTCCGGACAGGGGCATCGACGAGCAGTACTTC. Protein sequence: CASSPDRGIDEQYF. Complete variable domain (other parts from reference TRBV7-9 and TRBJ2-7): DTGVSQNPRHKITKRGQNVTFRCDPISEHNRLYWYRQTLGQGPEFLTYFQNEAQLEKSRLLSDRFSAERPKGSFSTLEIQRTEQGDSAMYLCASSPDRGIDEQYFGPGTRLTVT.

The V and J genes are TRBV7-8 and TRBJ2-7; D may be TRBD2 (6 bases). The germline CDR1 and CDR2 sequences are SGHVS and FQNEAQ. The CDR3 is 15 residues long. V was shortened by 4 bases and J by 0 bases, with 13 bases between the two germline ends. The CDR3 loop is CASSSTASDSYEQYF. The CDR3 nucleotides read TGTGCCAGCAGCTCAACCGCTAGCGACTCCTACGAGCAGTACTTC.

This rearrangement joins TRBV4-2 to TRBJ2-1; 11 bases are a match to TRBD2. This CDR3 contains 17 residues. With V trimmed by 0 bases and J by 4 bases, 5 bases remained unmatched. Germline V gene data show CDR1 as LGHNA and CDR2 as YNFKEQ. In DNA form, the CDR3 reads TGTGCCAGCAGCCAAGATCTTAGCGGGGGGGTATACAATGAGCAGTTCTTC. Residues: CASSQDLSGGVYNEQFF.

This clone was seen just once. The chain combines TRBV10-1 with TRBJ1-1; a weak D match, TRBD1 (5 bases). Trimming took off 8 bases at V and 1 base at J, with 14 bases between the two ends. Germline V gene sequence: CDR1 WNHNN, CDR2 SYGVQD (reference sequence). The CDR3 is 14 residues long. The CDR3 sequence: CASPSQGSNTEAFF. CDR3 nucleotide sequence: TGCGCCAGCCCTTCGCAGGGCTCGAACACTGAAGCTTTCTTT.

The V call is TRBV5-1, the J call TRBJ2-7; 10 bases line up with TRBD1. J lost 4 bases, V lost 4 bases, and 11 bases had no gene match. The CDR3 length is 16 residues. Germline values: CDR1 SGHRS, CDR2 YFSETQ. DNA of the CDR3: TGCGCCAGCAGCGGTGAAAAGGGACAGGGGATGTACGAGCAGTACTTC. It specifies CASSGEKGQGMYEQYF.

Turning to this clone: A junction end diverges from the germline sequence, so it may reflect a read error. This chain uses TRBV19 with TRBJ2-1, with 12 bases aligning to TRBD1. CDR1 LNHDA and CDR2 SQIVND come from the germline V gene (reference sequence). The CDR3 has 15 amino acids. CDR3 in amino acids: CASSFRDRGLNGQFF. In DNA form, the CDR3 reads TGTGCCAGTAGTTTCCGGGACAGGGGGCTGAATGGGCAGTTCTTC.

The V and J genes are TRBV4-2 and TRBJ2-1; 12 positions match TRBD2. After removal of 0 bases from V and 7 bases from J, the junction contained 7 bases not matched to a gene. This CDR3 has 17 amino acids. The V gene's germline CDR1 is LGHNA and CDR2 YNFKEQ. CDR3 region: CASSQDSLAGGRNEQFF. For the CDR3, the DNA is TGTGCCAGCAGCCAAGACTCTCTAGCGGGGGGGCGTAATGAGCAGTTCTTC.

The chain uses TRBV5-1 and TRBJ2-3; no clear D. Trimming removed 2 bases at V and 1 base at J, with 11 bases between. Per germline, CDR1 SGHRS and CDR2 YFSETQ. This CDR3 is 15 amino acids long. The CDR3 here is CASSLDNARTDTQYF. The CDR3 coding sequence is TGCGCCAGCAGCTTAGACAACGCCCGCACAGATACGCAGTATTTT.

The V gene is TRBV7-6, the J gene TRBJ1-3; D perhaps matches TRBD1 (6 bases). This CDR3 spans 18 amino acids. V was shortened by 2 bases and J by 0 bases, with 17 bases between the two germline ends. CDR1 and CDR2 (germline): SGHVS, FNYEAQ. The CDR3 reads CASSLRPGQSHSGNTIYF. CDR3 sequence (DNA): TGTGCCAGCAGCTTAAGGCCGGGACAATCCCACTCTGGAAACACCATATATTTT. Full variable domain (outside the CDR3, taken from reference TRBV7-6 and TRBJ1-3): GAGVSQSPRYKVTKRGQDVALRCDPISGHVSLYWYRQALGQGPEFLTYFNYEAQQDKSGLPNDRFSAERPEGSISTLTIQRTEQRDSAMYRCASSLRPGQSHSGNTIYFGEGSWLTVV.

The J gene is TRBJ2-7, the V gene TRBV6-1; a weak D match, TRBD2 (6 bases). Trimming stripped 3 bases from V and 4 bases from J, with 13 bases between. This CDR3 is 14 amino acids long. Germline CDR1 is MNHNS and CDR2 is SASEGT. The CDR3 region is CASSDPFGGYEQYF. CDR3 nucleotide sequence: TGTGCCAGCAGTGACCCCTTTGGGGGGTACGAGCAGTACTTC.

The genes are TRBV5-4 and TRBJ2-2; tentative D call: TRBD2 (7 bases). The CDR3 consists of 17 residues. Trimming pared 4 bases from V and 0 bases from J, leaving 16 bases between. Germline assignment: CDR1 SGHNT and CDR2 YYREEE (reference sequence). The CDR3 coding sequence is TGTGCCAGCAGCCCAACCGAGGGGGGGACGAACACCGGGGAGCTGTTTTTT. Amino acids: CASSPTEGGTNTGELFF.

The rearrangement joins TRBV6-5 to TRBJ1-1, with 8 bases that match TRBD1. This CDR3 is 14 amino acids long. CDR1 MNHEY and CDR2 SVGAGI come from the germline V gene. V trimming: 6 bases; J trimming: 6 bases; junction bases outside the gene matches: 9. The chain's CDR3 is CASRQNTGGSEAFF. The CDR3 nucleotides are TGTGCCAGCAGACAGAATACAGGGGGTTCTGAAGCTTTCTTT.

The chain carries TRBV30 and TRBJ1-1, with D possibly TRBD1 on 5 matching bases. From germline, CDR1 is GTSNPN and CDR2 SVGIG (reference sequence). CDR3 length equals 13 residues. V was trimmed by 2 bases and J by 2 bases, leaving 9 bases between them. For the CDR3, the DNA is TGTGCCTGGAGTATCAGGGTCAACACTGAAGCTTTCTTT. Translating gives CAWSIRVNTEAFF.

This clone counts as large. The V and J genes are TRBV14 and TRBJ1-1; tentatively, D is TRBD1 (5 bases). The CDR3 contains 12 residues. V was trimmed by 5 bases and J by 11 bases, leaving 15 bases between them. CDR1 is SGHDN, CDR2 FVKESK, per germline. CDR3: CASSFGGVDAFF. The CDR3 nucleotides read TGTGCCAGCAGCTTCGGGGGGGTAGACGCTTTCTTT.